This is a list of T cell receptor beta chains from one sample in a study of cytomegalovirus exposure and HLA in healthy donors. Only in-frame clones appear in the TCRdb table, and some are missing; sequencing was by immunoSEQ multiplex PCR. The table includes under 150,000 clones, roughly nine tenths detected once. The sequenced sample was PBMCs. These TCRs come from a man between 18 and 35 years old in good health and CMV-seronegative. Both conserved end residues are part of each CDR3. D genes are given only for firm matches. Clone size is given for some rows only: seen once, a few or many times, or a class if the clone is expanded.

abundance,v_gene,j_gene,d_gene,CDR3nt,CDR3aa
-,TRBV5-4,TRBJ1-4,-,TGTGCCAGCAGCTCACAGGGTCTTAATGAAAAACTGTTTTTT,CASSSQGLNEKLFF
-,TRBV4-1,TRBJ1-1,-,TGCGCCAGCAGCCGAACTACAGGGACTGAAGCTTTCTTT,CASSRTTGTEAFF
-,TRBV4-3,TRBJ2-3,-,TGCGCCAGCAGCCAAGATGTGGAGGGAACAGATACGCAGTATTTT,CASSQDVEGTDTQYF
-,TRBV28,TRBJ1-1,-,TGTGCCAGCAGTCGAAAGAGGGCAGCTCCTCGTCACACTGAAGCTTTCTTT,CASSRKRAAPRHTEAFF
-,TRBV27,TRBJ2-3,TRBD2,TGTGCCAGCACTAGCCCCATCAGCGGGGGGGGCGATACGCAGTATTTT,CASTSPISGGGDTQYF
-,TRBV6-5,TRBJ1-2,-,TGTGCCAGCAGGGCGGGAGCTAACTATGGCTACACCTTC,CASRAGANYGYTF
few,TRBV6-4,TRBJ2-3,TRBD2,TGTGCCAGCAGTGACTCGGCTAGCGGGAGTGCAGATACGCAGTATTTT,CASSDSASGSADTQYF
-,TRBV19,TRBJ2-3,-,TGTGCCAGTAGTCCGGGGGAGGGCACAGATACGCAGTATTTT,CASSPGEGTDTQYF
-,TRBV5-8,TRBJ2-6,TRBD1,TGTGCCAGCAGCCCTGGAAGAGAGACAGGGATAGGCGCTGGGGCCAACGTCCTGACTTTC,CASSPGRETGIGAGANVLTF
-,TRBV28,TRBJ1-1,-,TGTGCCAGCACCCGCGGGGGGGCCACTGAAGCTTTCTTT,CASTRGGATEAFF